This TCR beta chain derives from a study of blood T cell repertoires in COVID-19. Profiling relied on immunoSEQ multiplex PCR, and the TCRdb table lists in-frame clones only, not all of them. The sample includes 100,000 to 150,000 clones, around nine tenths seen only once; the top ten take almost 0.9%. Germline CDR1 GTSNPN, CDR2 SVGIG (reference sequence). This CDR3 spans 15 amino acids. Trimming took 4 bases from V and 6 from J; bases not matched to a gene: 6. The material sequenced was peripheral blood. The V gene is TRBV30, the J gene TRBJ2-3, with 14 nucleotides matching TRBD2. This receptor was identified in a woman aged 45 to 65 with active or convalescent COVID-19. The DNA for the CDR3 is TGTGCCTGGACTAGACTAGCGGGAGGGTCTGATACGCAGTATTTT. This sequence encodes CAWTRLAGGSDTQYF. The full variable domain, its missing parts supplied by reference TRBV30 and TRBJ2-3, is SQTIHQWPATLVQPVGSPLSLECTVEGTSNPNLYWYRQAAGRGLQLLFYSVGIGQISSEVPQNLSASRPQDRQFILSSKKLLLSDSGFYLCAWTRLAGGSDTQYFGPGTRLTVL.